Below, 26 T cell receptor beta chains from the same sample are listed, as sequenced in a study of Ad26.COV2.S vaccination and SARS-CoV-2 variants. Assay used: immunoSEQ multiplex PCR; TCRdb lists only in-frame clones, some missing. Found here are about 350,000 clones, roughly nine tenths of them singletons; the top ten hold around 6.6%. The treatment: roughly 20 received Ad26.COV2.S at low or high dose, single or two shots; five or six received placebo; per-sample allocation not given. Following the first vaccine or placebo injection, samples were taken on day 63. Sequencing used peripheral blood, obtained in a trial of Ad26.COV2.S vaccine versus placebo. These receptor sequences come from a person aged 18-65 years who received the Ad26.COV2.S COVID-19 vaccine or a placebo.

The V call is TRBV6-5, the J call TRBJ1-1; D is unclear. CDR3 size: 15 residues. Germline CDR1 MNHEY, CDR2 SVGAGI. With 6 bases removed from V and 1 base from J, the gap between germline ends came to 15 bases. DNA of the CDR3: TGTGCCAGCAGCAAGCCCTCGACGGGGAACACTGAAGCTTTCTTT. Translation gives CASSKPSTGNTEAFF.

The chain is built from TRBV27 and TRBJ2-1; possible D gene TRBD2, 5 bases. V lost 3 bases and J lost 7, with 16 bases in between. The CDR3 totals 15 residues. Germline CDR1 MNHEY, CDR2 SMNVEV (reference sequence). DNA for the CDR3: TGTGCCAGCAGTTTGCGAGGGAGAATTAGAAATGAGCAGTTCTTC. Translating it yields CASSLRGRIRNEQFF.

This clone was counted only a few times. This chain joins TRBV28 and TRBJ1-5; no reliable D call. CDR1 and CDR2 from the germline V gene are MDHEN and SYDVKM. V was shortened by 6 bases and J by 3 bases, with 6 bases between the two germline ends. CDR3 length equals 12 residues. The CDR3 sequence: CASRQNNQPQHF. In nucleotides, the CDR3 is TGTGCCAGCAGACAGAACAATCAGCCCCAGCATTTT.

The count of this clone is one. This chain joins TRBV6-2 or TRBV6-3 and TRBJ2-3, with 9 nucleotides matching TRBD2. Germline assignment: CDR1 MNHEY and CDR2 SVGEGT. The CDR3 spans 15 residues. The V gene end was trimmed by 3 bases and the J gene end by 4 bases; junction bases not matched to a gene: 5. This CDR3 is CASSYRGLASDTQYF. Here the CDR3 DNA reads TGTGCCAGCAGTTATAGGGGACTAGCATCAGATACGCAGTATTTT.

The chain employs TRBV15 and TRBJ1-1, with 8 bases aligning to TRBD1. Looked up from germline, CDR1 is LNHNV and CDR2 is YYDKDF (reference sequence). The V gene end was trimmed by 8 bases and the J gene end by 5 bases; junction bases not matched to a gene: 4. The CDR3 spans 12 residues. This chain's CDR3 is CATVDRGTEAFF. The CDR3 nucleotides are TGTGCCACCGTTGACAGGGGAACTGAAGCTTTCTTT.

A word on this clone: In the same sample, other DNA sequences code for this CDR3. This chain uses TRBV20-1 with TRBJ2-7; tentative D call: TRBD2 (6 bases). The CDR3 runs 10 residues. Germline assignment: CDR1 DFQATT and CDR2 SNEGSKA (reference sequence). Trimming took 5 bases from V and 4 from J, leaving 6 bases between them. CDR3 DNA: TGCAGTGCTGGGACTTACGAGCAGTACTTC. Translating it yields CSAGTYEQYF.

The chain links TRBV24-1 to TRBJ2-1; TRBD2 matches 11 bases. The J segment lost 6 bases and the V segment lost 4 bases, leaving 4 bases of the junction unmatched. Germline V gives CDR1 KGHDR, CDR2 SFDVKD. This CDR3 comprises 15 residues. This CDR3 is CATSDRSGRANEQFF. The CDR3 coding sequence is TGTGCCACCAGTGACCGTAGCGGGAGGGCCAATGAGCAGTTCTTC.

V usage is TRBV14 and J usage is TRBJ1-2; D is undetermined. Germline V gene lookup returns CDR1 SGHDN and CDR2 FVKESK. CDR3 length: 14 residues. The ends were cut back, 1 base at V and 1 base at J, with 7 bases in the middle. The CDR3 region is CASSQGPLNYGYTF. CDR3 nucleotides: TGTGCCAGCAGCCAAGGTCCTCTTAACTATGGCTACACCTTC.

The rearrangement uses TRBV10-3 and TRBJ1-2; D call uncertain. This CDR3 comprises 15 residues. Deletions cut 4 bases from V and 4 bases from J, with 16 bases between. Germline assignment: CDR1 ENHRY and CDR2 SYGVKD. DNA for the CDR3: TGTGCCATCAGTGGCGGTGTAGGCAGGTTCTATGGCTACACCTTC. This sequence encodes CAISGGVGRFYGYTF.

The CDR3 sequence is CASSIRDSAVVDTQYF. CDR3 sequence (DNA): TGTGCCAGTAGTATCAGGGACAGCGCGGTAGTGGATACGCAGTATTTT. The V gene is TRBV19, the J gene TRBJ2-3, with TRBD1 matching over 7 bases. V lost 3 bases to trimming and J lost 6 bases; unmatched junction nucleotides: 12. This CDR3 contains 16 residues. Per germline, CDR1 LNHDA and CDR2 SQIVND (reference sequence).

The chain has TRBV6-5 and TRBJ2-3, with 8 bases fitting TRBD1. The germline V gene has CDR1 MNHEY and CDR2 SVGAGI. The CDR3 extends over 14 amino acids. Trimming removed 7 bases from V and 4 bases from J; junction bases left unmatched: 7. Here the CDR3 reads CASTPRTGSDTQYF. The CDR3 DNA reads as TGTGCCAGCACCCCTCGGACAGGGTCAGATACGCAGTATTTT.

The DNA of the CDR3 is TGTGCCAGCAGTTACTCGAGACAGCCTAATTCACCCCTCCACTTT. Amino acid sequence: CASSYSRQPNSPLHF. The J gene is TRBJ1-6, the V gene TRBV6-2 or TRBV6-3; possibly TRBD1 for D (5 bases). The germline V gene has CDR1 MNHEY and CDR2 SVGEGT. The CDR3 length is 15 residues. The germline V and J ends were trimmed by 0 bases and 6 bases, with 9 bases remaining between them.

The chain combines TRBV7-9 with TRBJ2-3, with 7 bases identical to TRBD2. V was clipped by 6 bases and J by 3 bases; unmatched bases: 15. CDR1 is SEHNR and CDR2 is FQNEAQ in the germline V gene (reference sequence). There are 17 residues in the CDR3. The CDR3 spells CASRPGAGASGTDTQYF. Here the CDR3 DNA reads TGTGCCAGCAGACCCGGGGCTGGGGCTAGCGGAACAGATACGCAGTATTTT.

This clone has a single count. The genes are TRBV28 and TRBJ1-1, with D tentatively TRBD1 (6 bases). The germline gives CDR1 MDHEN, CDR2 SYDVKM. The CDR3 is 15 amino acids. V shed 5 bases and J shed 1 base, with 14 bases lying between them. CDR3 residues: CASSPIGQQNTEAFF. The CDR3 DNA is TGTGCCAGCAGTCCGATCGGACAGCAGAACACTGAAGCTTTCTTT.

V and J are TRBV6-1 and TRBJ1-5, with unresolved D. V was trimmed by 2 bases and J by 2 bases, leaving 4 bases between them. Germline V gene lookup returns CDR1 MNHNS and CDR2 SASEGT. This CDR3 has 13 residues. The CDR3 nucleotides read TGTGCCAGCAGTGAATTCGGCAATCAGCCCCAGCATTTT. Translated: CASSEFGNQPQHF.

This rearrangement joins TRBV4-3 to TRBJ2-5; 11 nucleotides line up with TRBD2. Germline values: CDR1 LGHNA, CDR2 YSLEER. This CDR3 spans 16 amino acids. Unmatched junction bases numbered 6, after V lost 4 bases and J lost 2 bases. CDR3 amino acids: CASSRNLAGGQETQYF. The CDR3 DNA is TGCGCCAGCAGCCGAAACTTAGCGGGGGGGCAAGAGACCCAGTACTTC.

The CDR3 is CASSPPYTDTYEQYF. As DNA, the CDR3 is TGTGCCAGCTCACCACCGTACACAGACACATACGAGCAGTACTTC. This chain uses TRBV18 with TRBJ2-7; unclear D gene. This CDR3 region has 15 residues. Germline values: CDR1 KGHSH, CDR2 LQKENI. The V end was cut by 0 bases, the J end by 4 bases, with 13 bases between.

The chain recombines TRBV7-3 with TRBJ2-1, with unresolved D. V lost 5 bases and J lost 7, with 12 bases in between. The CDR3 has 13 amino acids. The germline CDR1 and CDR2 sequences are SGHTA and FQGTGA. Here the CDR3 DNA reads TGTGCCAGCAGCCCGCAGTTGGAAAATGAGCAGTTCTTC. Its translation is CASSPQLENEQFF.

The chain employs TRBV4-1 and TRBJ2-7; no reliable D call. From germline, CDR1 is MGHRA and CDR2 YSYEKL. The V end lost 0 bases, the J end lost 6 bases, and 12 bases lay between the germline ends. The CDR3 consists of 14 residues. In nucleotides, the CDR3 is TGCGCCAGCAGCCAAGAACGGATGCTATTCGAGCAGTACTTC. Encoded protein: CASSQERMLFEQYF.

This clone was recorded once. This chain links TRBV11-2 with TRBJ2-7; D gene uncertain. The CDR3 sequence is 15 residues long. V gave up 0 bases and J gave up 2 bases, with 11 bases separating them. Germline V gene sequence: CDR1 SGHAT, CDR2 FQNNGV. CDR3 amino acids: CASSLENSAAYEQYF. The CDR3 coding sequence is TGTGCCAGCAGCTTAGAAAACAGTGCAGCCTACGAGCAGTACTTC.

The chain joins TRBV4-3 to TRBJ2-3, with TRBD2 as a possible D gene (6 bases). The ends were cut back, 0 bases at V and 5 bases at J, with 12 bases in the middle. Germline V gene lookup returns CDR1 LGHNA and CDR2 YSLEER. The CDR3 is 15 amino acids. The CDR3 DNA reads as TGCGCCAGCAGCCAAGATCCGGGACTGAGAGATACGCAGTATTTT. Its translation is CASSQDPGLRDTQYF.

This clone was detected once. The chain recombines TRBV5-1 with TRBJ2-5; 9 positions match TRBD1. CDR3 length equals 15 residues. The J segment lost 2 bases and the V segment lost 1 base, leaving 3 bases of the junction unmatched. Germline V gives CDR1 SGHRS, CDR2 YFSETQ. The CDR3 region is CASSLLGQGQETQYF. As DNA, the CDR3 is TGCGCCAGCAGCTTGTTGGGACAGGGACAAGAGACCCAGTACTTC.

The rearrangement links TRBV5-1 to TRBJ1-1; D unresolved. V was trimmed by 0 bases and J by 4 bases, leaving 13 bases between them. The CDR3 is made up of 15 amino acids. Germline loops: CDR1 SGHRS, CDR2 YFSETQ. The DNA of the CDR3 is TGCGCCAGCAGCTTGGGATCCGGAGGGCTCACTGAAGCTTTCTTT. Translated, it gives CASSLGSGGLTEAFF.

This chain joins TRBV4-3 and TRBJ2-1; the D call may be TRBD1 or TRBD2 (5 bases each). Per the germline V gene, CDR1 is LGHNA and CDR2 is YSLEER. The CDR3 is made up of 14 amino acids. The germline V and J ends were trimmed by 4 bases and 6 bases, with 13 bases remaining between them. CDR3 region: CASSREGQTNEQFF. Here the CDR3 DNA reads TGCGCCAGCAGCCGAGAGGGGCAGACCAATGAGCAGTTCTTC.

The J gene is TRBJ2-2, the V gene TRBV11-3; D gene ambiguous. Germline CDR1 reads SGHNT; CDR2 reads YENEEA. Trimming left V 5 bases short and J 3 bases short, with 4 bases between. The CDR3 has 12 amino acids. In DNA form, the CDR3 reads TGTGCCAGCAGCCTATACACCGGGGAGCTGTTTTTT. Encoded protein: CASSLYTGELFF.

The V call is TRBV15, the J call TRBJ2-7; 7 positions match TRBD1. In germline, CDR1 is LNHNV, CDR2 YYDKDF (reference sequence). Trimming took 5 bases from V and 0 from J; bases not matched to a gene: 4. The CDR3 loop spans 14 amino acids. The CDR3 spells CATSGNRGSYEQYF. Written as DNA, the CDR3 is TGTGCCACCAGCGGTAACAGGGGCTCCTACGAGCAGTACTTC.